Sequencing of this T cell receptor (beta chain) was carried out in a study of blood T cells in healthy people across ages. Study-wide results and limits: Roughly linearly, TCR beta diversity per million T cells fell as age increased.

A second about 6 to 12 cycle PCR used barcoded and J-beta primers. One entry per CDR3 protein, called by TCRdb with MiXCR from the 5' RACE reads. The data contain over a million distinct CDR3 sequences, around 25% of them singletons. About this clonotype: What it binds is unknown.

This CDR3 region has 13 residues. Germline CDR1 and CDR2: DFQATT and SNEGSKA (reference sequence). Between the trimmed V and J ends, which lost 7 bases and 7 bases, there was a span of 17 bases. The data were also submitted as part of a second study, on T cells of mothers and their children.

This rearrangement joins TRBV20-1 to TRBJ2-1; TRBD1 or TRBD2 may be the D gene (6 bases each). This clonotype was sampled from a girl aged 2-10 years in good health. Material: blood. CDR3 DNA: TGCAGTGTAGGGGGGATATATAGAAATGAGCAGTTCTTC. The encoded protein is CSVGGIYRNEQFF.